A single sample gave rise to the 29 T cell receptor beta chains below, sequenced in a study of read filtering for tumor transcriptome and immune sequencing. This library used roughly 370 ng RNA and molecular barcoded adaptors spanning alpha/delta and beta/gamma chains. MiXCR, applied by TCRdb to the reads, yields one record per CDR3 protein. The sample lists tens of thousands of distinct CDR3 sequences, 20% to 25% occurring once. Sequenced material: a population of CD138-negative cells sorted from bone marrow. These receptors came from a donor at least 40 years old with multiple myeloma.

The sample holds many counts of this clonotype. The CDR3 reads CASSSSQNIQYF. The DNA of the CDR3 is TGTGCCAGCAGTAGCAGTCAAAACATTCAGTACTTC. The chain combines TRBV28 with TRBJ2-4; D is unresolved. Trimming shortened V by 5 bases and J by 5 bases, and 7 bases separated the two germline ends. CDR1 is MDHEN and CDR2 is SYDVKM in the germline V gene. This CDR3 is built from 12 residues.

This clonotype appeared a few times. The CDR3 region is CASSFGTGLQETQYF. For the CDR3, the DNA is TGTGCCAGCAGTTTTGGGACAGGGCTCCAAGAGACCCAGTACTTC. The rearrangement uses TRBV28 and TRBJ2-5; 9 nucleotides match TRBD1. CDR1 is MDHEN, CDR2 SYDVKM, per germline. V lost 3 bases, J lost 1 base, and 3 bases stayed unmatched. The CDR3 has 15 amino acids.

Of note for this clonotype: This is likely an artifact of a read error, given a far larger clone one base away. V is TRBV7-9 and J is TRBJ2-3; unclear D gene. Germline V gene sequence: CDR1 SEHNR, CDR2 FQNEAQ (reference sequence). There are 11 residues in the CDR3. The V gene lost 7 bases and the J gene lost 2 bases, with 4 bases spanning the gap. The CDR3 DNA sequence: TGTGCCAGCACCTTCACAGATACGCAGTATTTT. This codes for CASTFTDTQYF.

This clonotype has just one count. One junction end does not reproduce the germline sequence, and a read error may be involved. V and J are TRBV9 and TRBJ2-7; 7 nucleotides match TRBD2. This CDR3 region has 16 residues. Germline V lookup: CDR1 SGDLS, CDR2 YYNGEE. CDR3 bases: TGCGCCAGCAGCCATAATAAGCGGGATCAATCCTACGAGCAGTACTTC. It specifies CASSHNKRDQSYEQYF.

This clonotype was detected many times. The J gene is TRBJ2-3, the V gene TRBV19; D perhaps matches TRBD2 (7 bases). With 2 bases removed from V and 3 bases from J, the gap between germline ends came to 9 bases. CDR1 and CDR2 from the germline V gene are LNHDA and SQIVND (reference sequence). The CDR3 contains 14 residues. The CDR3: CASSIRGGTDTQYF. For the CDR3, the DNA is TGTGCCAGTAGTATAAGGGGGGGGACAGATACGCAGTATTTT.

This clonotype has ten or more counts. V gene TRBV29-1 combines with J gene TRBJ2-5; no firm D call. Between the trimmed V and J ends, which lost 0 bases and 5 bases, there was a span of 10 bases. Germline CDR1 reads SQVTM; CDR2 reads ANQGSEA. The CDR3 is made up of 13 amino acids. Written as DNA, the CDR3 is TGCAGCGTTGAAGACGCAGGACGGGAGACCCAGTACTTC. Translated, it gives CSVEDAGRETQYF.

A note on this clonotype: One end of the junction is discordant with germline, which a read error may explain. The J gene is TRBJ2-7, the V gene TRBV29-1; 7 nucleotides align to TRBD1. Germline V gives CDR1 SQVTM, CDR2 ANQGSEA. This CDR3 has 13 amino acids. The CDR3 DNA reads as TGCCGCGCGGCTAGACAGGGCTCCTATGAGCAGTACTTC. Amino acids: CRAARQGSYEQYF.

This clonotype was counted between two and nine times. Since a much larger clone is just one base distant, this may be a read error. This sequence joins TRBV5-1 and TRBJ2-7, with D perhaps TRBD2 (5 bases). The CDR3 runs to 14 residues. From germline, CDR1 is SGHRS and CDR2 YFSETQ. The CDR3 nucleotides are TGCGCCAGCAGCCGAGACGGACTCTCCTACGAGCAGTGCTTC. It is translated as CASSRDGLSYEQCF.

In regard to this clonotype: This likely traces to a read error, being one base from a far larger clone. The CDR3 nucleotides are TGTGCCAGCATTAATTCCGGGATAGGTAACTATGAGCAGTTCTTC. Translating it yields CASINSGIGNYEQFF. The rearrangement joins TRBV7-2 to TRBJ2-1, with a weak D call TRBD2 (5 bases). Germline CDR1 and CDR2: SGHTA and FQGNSA. Trimming left V 7 bases short and J 8 bases short, with 21 bases between. There are 15 residues in the CDR3.

This clonotype was found many times. The chain has TRBV12-3 or TRBV12-4 and TRBJ2-2; D is unclear. With 2 bases removed from V and 0 bases from J, the gap between germline ends came to 7 bases. The CDR3 is made up of 15 amino acids. The CDR3 nucleotides read TGTGCCAGCAGTTTACCTATCGCGAACACCGGGGAGCTGTTTTTT. Translating gives CASSLPIANTGELFF.

This clonotype came up many times. The J gene is TRBJ2-7, the V gene TRBV12-3 or TRBV12-4; 10 bases are a match to TRBD2. J lost 2 bases, V lost 5 bases, and 6 bases had no gene match. This CDR3 spans 15 amino acids. CDR3 protein: CASSRSSGSPYEQYF. The CDR3 coding sequence is TGTGCCAGCAGTCGGTCTAGCGGGAGTCCCTACGAGCAGTACTTC.

The chain employs TRBV11-2 and TRBJ2-7, with 10 nucleotides matching TRBD2. With V trimmed by 2 bases and J by 6 bases, 13 bases remained unmatched. The germline V gene has CDR1 SGHAT and CDR2 FQNNGV. This CDR3 spans 17 amino acids. The CDR3 spells CASSLPPRTSGRAEQYF. The CDR3 region has the DNA TGTGCCAGCAGCTTACCCCCCCGGACTAGCGGACGAGCCGAGCAGTACTTC.

This clonotype appeared many times. This chain joins TRBV6-2 or TRBV6-3 and TRBJ1-1; a possible D gene is TRBD1 (6 bases). The CDR3 spans 16 residues. Deletions cut 2 bases from V and 2 bases from J, with 15 bases between. The germline V gene has CDR1 MNHEY and CDR2 SVGEGT. In nucleotides, the CDR3 is TGTGCCAGCAGTTACAGCGCAGGGGATGTCAACACTGAAGCTTTCTTT. As protein: CASSYSAGDVNTEAFF.

In the case of this clonotype: Lacking the conserved final phenylalanine or tryptophan, this CDR3 likely reflects a read error. The chain links TRBV7-9 to TRBJ2-6; D might be TRBD1 (5 bases). Per the germline V gene, CDR1 is SEHNR and CDR2 is FQNEAQ (reference sequence). Trimming took 5 bases from V and 2 from J, leaving 19 bases between them. The CDR3 runs to 18 residues. CDR3 in amino acids: CASSLQVNLGPGANVLTS. CDR3 nucleotide sequence: TGTGCCAGCAGCCTCCAAGTTAACCTGGGGCCTGGGGCCAACGTCCTGACTTCC.

This clonotype has at least ten counts. The chain has TRBV7-9 and TRBJ2-3; 10 bases map to TRBD2. V lost 6 bases and J lost 0; bases outside the gene matches: 9. Germline assignment: CDR1 SEHNR and CDR2 FQNEAQ (reference sequence). The CDR3 length is 17 residues. CDR3: CASSRMTTSGSTDTQYF. Here the CDR3 DNA reads TGTGCCAGCAGTCGAATGACGACTAGCGGGAGCACAGATACGCAGTATTTT. The full variable domain, completed using reference TRBV7-9 and TRBJ2-3, is DTGVSQNPRHKITKRGQNVTFRCDPISEHNRLYWYRQTLGQGPEFLTYFQNEAQLEKSRLLSDRFSAERPKGSFSTLEIQRTEQGDSAMYLCASSRMTTSGSTDTQYFGPGTRLTVL.

The CDR3 loop is CASSTGTFSKSGYTF. In DNA form, the CDR3 reads TGTGCCAGTAGTACCGGGACATTTTCTAAATCTGGCTACACCTTC. This rearrangement joins TRBV19 to TRBJ1-2; possibly TRBD1 for D (6 bases). Germline V CDR1 and CDR2: LNHDA, SQIVND (reference sequence). The CDR3 length is 15 residues. V lost 4 bases to trimming and J lost 7 bases, with 19 bases between them.

The rearrangement uses TRBV13 and TRBJ2-7; TRBD2 matches 10 bases. Germline-derived CDR1 and CDR2 are PRHDT and FYEKMQ (reference sequence). V gave up 5 bases and J gave up 2 bases; unmatched junction bases: 3. The CDR3 length is 14 residues. The CDR3 DNA reads TGTGCCAGCAGCCCAGCGGGAGGGACCTACGAGCAGTACTTC. Its translation: CASSPAGGTYEQYF. Full variable domain (rest looked up from reference TRBV13 and TRBJ2-7): AAGVIQSPRHLIKEKRETATLKCYPIPRHDTVYWYQQGPGQDPQFLISFYEKMQSDKGSIPDRFSAQQFSDYHSELNMSSLELGDSALYFCASSPAGGTYEQYFGPGTRLTVT.

Concerning this clonotype: A far larger clone is just one base off, so this is likely a read error. The V and J genes are TRBV11-2 and TRBJ2-1; 12 bases line up with TRBD2. Germline V gives CDR1 SGHAT, CDR2 FQNNGV. The CDR3 totals 19 residues. The CDR3 reads CASSLELAGGWPKGNEQSF. Written as DNA, the CDR3 is TGTGCCAGCAGCTTAGAACTAGCGGGAGGTTGGCCAAAAGGCAATGAGCAGTCCTTC.

Of note for this clonotype: This likely stems from a read error, as it lies one base from a far larger clone. This chain uses TRBV7-2 with TRBJ2-7; weak D call: TRBD1 (5 bases). The CDR3 runs to 13 residues. Deletions cut 2 bases from V and 6 bases from J, with 11 bases between. The germline gives CDR1 SGHTA, CDR2 FQGNSA. The CDR3 here is CASSLKGSTEQYF. The CDR3 DNA reads TGTGCCAGCAGCTTAAAGGGGTCCACCGAGCAGTACTTC.

In regard to this clonotype: A much larger clonotype is one base distant, so this may be a read error. V gene TRBV7-9 combines with J gene TRBJ1-3; D is possibly TRBD1 (5 bases). This CDR3 region has 15 residues. Looked up from germline, CDR1 is SEHNR and CDR2 is FQNEAQ (reference sequence). The V and J ends lost 2 bases and 2 bases respectively, with 10 bases between them. Written as DNA, the CDR3 is TGTGCCAGCAGCTTATGGGGCGGCCCTGGAAACACCATATATTTT. This translates into CASSLWGGPGNTIYF.

The sample holds many counts of this clonotype. The J gene is TRBJ2-1, the V gene TRBV29-1; 12 positions agree with TRBD2. Trimming at V came to 4 bases and at J to 3 bases, leaving 1 base not matched to a gene. In germline, CDR1 is SQVTM, CDR2 ANQGSEA. The CDR3 is 14 amino acids. CDR3 sequence reads: CSVGTSGIYNEQFF. The CDR3 DNA follows: TGCAGCGTTGGGACTAGCGGGATCTACAATGAGCAGTTCTTC.

On this clonotype itself: A much larger clone lies one base from this, so it may be a read error. The gene calls are TRBV28 and TRBJ2-5; possibly TRBD1 for D (5 bases). The length of the CDR3 is 13 residues. Germline assignment: CDR1 MDHEN and CDR2 SYDVKM. The V end was cut by 7 bases, the J end by 4 bases, with 13 bases between. The CDR3 protein is CASTGHGRETQYF. DNA of the CDR3: TGTGCCAGCACCGGACATGGTCGAGAGACCCAGTACTTC. The variable domain in full, completed from reference TRBV28 and TRBJ2-5, reads DVKVTQSSRYLVKRTGEKVFLECVQDMDHENMFWYRQDPGLGLRLIYFSYDVKMKEKGDIPEGYSVSREKKERFSLILESASTNQTSMYLCASTGHGRETQYFGPGTRLLVL.

This clonotype was observed many times. The rearrangement joins TRBV2 to TRBJ2-1; the match to TRBD2 covers 7 bases. CDR1 is SNHLY and CDR2 is FYNNEI in the germline V gene. The CDR3 covers 11 residues. V gave up 7 bases and J gave up 15 bases; unmatched junction bases: 9. CDR3 in DNA: TGTGCCAGCATGGGTACTAGCGTCTCGTTCTTC. It is translated as CASMGTSVSFF.

This clonotype came up many times. The chain links TRBV5-1 to TRBJ2-4; 8 positions match TRBD2. The CDR3 has 17 amino acids. Germline CDR1 SGHRS, CDR2 YFSETQ. The V and J ends lost 0 bases and 3 bases, in that order; junction bases with no gene match: 8. CDR3 nucleotides: TGCGCCAGCAGCTTGGCCGGCCTAGCGGGTAACAAAAACATTCAGTACTTC. Protein product: CASSLAGLAGNKNIQYF.

Remarks on this clonotype: The likely explanation is a read error, given a far larger clone one base away. This sequence joins TRBV6-1 and TRBJ2-1, with D perhaps matching TRBD1 (5 bases). Germline V lookup: CDR1 MNHNS, CDR2 SASEGT. This CDR3 is built from 12 residues. The V end lost 6 bases, the J end lost 8 bases, and 11 bases lay between the germline ends. CDR3 amino acids: CASSLSRDEQFF. The CDR3 region has the DNA TGTGCCAGCAGCCTTAGCAGGGATGAGCAGTTCTTC.

This clonotype was seen repeatedly, ten times or more. V is TRBV6-6 and J is TRBJ2-7; a weak D match, TRBD2 (5 bases). CDR3 length: 14 residues. Deletions cut 10 bases from V and 1 base from J, with 17 bases between. Looked up from germline, CDR1 is MNHNY and CDR2 is SVGAGI (reference sequence). In nucleotides, the CDR3 is TGTGCCACCGCGGGCCAGAAGGTGTCCTACGAGCAGTACTTC. Translated: CATAGQKVSYEQYF.

This clonotype was observed at least ten times. The chain combines TRBV5-1 with TRBJ2-5; 10 positions agree with TRBD1. Germline values: CDR1 SGHRS, CDR2 YFSETQ. The CDR3 is made up of 17 amino acids. V was pared by 4 bases and J by 4 bases, with 13 bases of the junction left unmatched. CDR3 sequence: CASSLTTGGAIGETQYF. CDR3 nucleotide sequence: TGCGCCAGCAGCCTAACGACAGGGGGCGCGATAGGAGAGACCCAGTACTTC.

Comment on this clonotype: In this CDR3 the conserved last residue, phenylalanine or tryptophan, is missing, so a read error is likely. The chain employs TRBV29-1 and TRBJ2-2; D ambiguous. V was cut by 7 bases and J by 2 bases, with 14 bases left in between. Germline-derived CDR1 and CDR2 are SQVTM and ANQGSEA. This CDR3 is 14 amino acids long. DNA of the CDR3: TGCAGCGCAACGGACCGAGCAAACACCGGGGAGCTGTTTCTT. Translated, it gives CSATDRANTGELFL.

This clonotype was counted at least ten times. The chain is built from TRBV4-1 and TRBJ1-1, with D tentatively TRBD1 (5 bases). The V end lost 5 bases, the J end lost 0 bases, and 19 bases lay between the germline ends. Germline CDR1 MGHRA, CDR2 YSYEKL. The CDR3 consists of 17 residues. The CDR3 reads CASSARRGSSLNTEAFF. CDR3 bases: TGCGCCAGCAGCGCCAGAAGGGGCTCGTCTTTGAACACTGAAGCTTTCTTT.